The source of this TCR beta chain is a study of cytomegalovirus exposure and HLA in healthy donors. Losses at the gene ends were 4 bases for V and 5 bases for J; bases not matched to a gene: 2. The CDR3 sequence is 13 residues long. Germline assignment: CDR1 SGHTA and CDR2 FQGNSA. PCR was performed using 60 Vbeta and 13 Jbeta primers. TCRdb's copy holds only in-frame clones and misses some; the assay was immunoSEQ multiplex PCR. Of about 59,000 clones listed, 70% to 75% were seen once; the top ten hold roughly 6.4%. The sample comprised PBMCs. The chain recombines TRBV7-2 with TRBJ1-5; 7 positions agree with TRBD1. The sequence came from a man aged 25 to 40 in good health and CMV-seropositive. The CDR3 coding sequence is TGTGCCAGCAGCTGGGGGACAGATCAGCCCCAGCATTTT. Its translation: CASSWGTDQPQHF.